A selection of T cell receptor beta chains follows, all from one sample in a study of PD-L1 blockade in urothelial cancer. Method: immunoSEQ multiplex PCR; TCRdb's copy keeps in-frame clones and lacks some. This sample has around 70,000 clones; about nine tenths occur once, and the top ten carry 4.5% to 5%. Sequences were derived from PBMCs, sampled around atezolizumab (anti-PD-L1) treatment. The receptor set was obtained from a man aged 65-85 years with urothelial cancer. CDR3s include the opening cysteine and the closing phenylalanine or tryptophan. Fields, in order: J gene, clone size, D gene, V gene, CDR3 protein, CDR3 DNA. D genes are given only for firm matches. Not every row has a clone size; where given, it reads once, few, many or a size class.

J gene: TRBJ1-5
clone size: once
D gene: .
V gene: TRBV19
CDR3 protein: CASSIWAGVTNQPQHF
CDR3 DNA: TGTGCCAGTAGTATATGGGCCGGGGTGACCAATCAGCCCCAGCATTTT

J gene: TRBJ1-3
clone size: once
D gene: .
V gene: TRBV28
CDR3 protein: CASSPRGSGNTIYF
CDR3 DNA: TGTGCCAGCAGCCCCCGAGGCTCTGGAAACACCATATATTTT

J gene: TRBJ2-1
clone size: .
D gene: TRBD1
V gene: TRBV2
CDR3 protein: CASSSDRGYNEQFF
CDR3 DNA: TGTGCCAGCAGTTCGGACAGGGGGTACAATGAGCAGTTCTTC

J gene: TRBJ2-5
clone size: .
D gene: TRBD2
V gene: TRBV5-1
CDR3 protein: CASSLVGGPVETQYF
CDR3 DNA: TGCGCCAGCAGCTTGGTGGGAGGGCCTGTTGAGACCCAGTACTTC

J gene: TRBJ2-4
clone size: .
D gene: .
V gene: TRBV10-2
CDR3 protein: CASSPGGREYF
CDR3 DNA: TGCGCCAGCAGCCCCGGGGGACGTGAGTACTTC

J gene: TRBJ2-1
clone size: once
D gene: .
V gene: TRBV12-2
CDR3 protein: CASRSRLEGQLAVFHEQFF
CDR3 DNA: TGTGCAAGTCGCTCTCGACTAGAAGGTCAACTAGCGGTTTTTCATGAGCAGTTCTTC

J gene: TRBJ2-5
clone size: .
D gene: TRBD2
V gene: TRBV5-1
CDR3 protein: CASSLSGETQYF
CDR3 DNA: TGCGCCAGCAGCCTTAGCGGGGAGACCCAGTACTTC

J gene: TRBJ2-3
clone size: .
D gene: TRBD2
V gene: TRBV5-1
CDR3 protein: CASSYGLAGGGTDTQYF
CDR3 DNA: TGCGCCAGCAGTTACGGACTAGCGGGAGGCGGCACAGATACGCAGTATTTT

J gene: TRBJ1-1
clone size: .
D gene: .
V gene: TRBV28
CDR3 protein: CASSSNWNTEAFF
CDR3 DNA: TGTGCCAGCAGTTCAAACTGGAACACTGAAGCTTTCTTT

J gene: TRBJ2-5
clone size: .
D gene: TRBD2
V gene: TRBV15
CDR3 protein: CATSRGVAGAFRVQYF
CDR3 DNA: TGTGCCACCAGCAGAGGAGTAGCGGGGGCTTTCAGGGTCCAGTACTTC